This TCR beta chain was profiled in a study of blood T cell repertoires in COVID-19 (TCRdb year 2020). At the level of the whole study: Collaborator samples came from the United States, Italy and Spain and covered acute and convalescent phases of COVID-19. The material from the prospective study consisted of cDNA or gDNA derived from T cells, B-cell-depleted T cells, or PBMCs. Deeply sampled blood TCRbeta repertoires from subjects exposed to, actively infected with, or recovered from COVID-19 were included in the dataset. The repertoires were released in a freely available public database meant as a resource for research on the immune response to SARS-CoV-2. The samples were drawn from two sources: the first 160 participants of the ongoing ImmuneRACE study, and 950 to 1,500 subjects contributed by 6 global collaborators. A de-identified subject ID, COVID-19 status, age in years and sex were almost always included in the sample metadata. HLA class I and class II types, where available, came from metadata supplied by the sample provider rather than from assay-based typing.

V ends up 4 bases short and J 6 bases short, with an unmatched junction base count of 11. The germline V gene (reference sequence) supplies CDR1 LNHDA and CDR2 SQIVND. The CDR3, from cysteine to phenylalanine, totals 17 residues. Here the CDR3 DNA is all that survives: 51 bases in frame from base 1. TCRbeta CDR3 regions were amplified from genomic DNA by means of the immunoSEQ Assay, a bias-controlled multiplex PCR. The authors' pipeline ran thus. Within the assay, amplification of reference gene primers was used to estimate how many nucleated cells each sample contained. To quantify the absolute abundance of each unique TCRbeta CDR3 rearrangement, sequence reads were collapsed and filtered. For each sample, productive Simpson clonality was calculated by taking the square root of Simpson's diversity index across productive rearrangements. Held by TCRdb, this immuneACCESS table contains in-frame sequences only and omits some clones. Under half of the omission traces to an unresolved V gene where checked; the cause of the rest is unknown. V and J calls plus clone size are reproduced from that table; the DNA served to infer D and trimming. The sample table shows tens of thousands of clones, and about 90% are seen once. The ten largest make up approximately 5.9% of the sample.

Collaborating institutions collected whole blood in K2EDTA tubes following their own protocols. For TCRbeta analysis, collaborators shipped samples in one of three forms: frozen whole blood, isolated PBMCs, or DNA extracted from either of those sample types. Details on this clone: The antigen this receptor binds is unknown. Per-nucleotide qualities are absent, and no much larger clonotype sits a single base away.

Findings and caveats that apply to the study as a whole: The quantity of clinical and demographic metadata differed by source and by participant and was supplied without curation.

What was sequenced was peripheral blood. The rearranged segments are TRBV19 and TRBJ2-1; 11 of the junction bases match TRBD2. The source of this sequence is a man aged 65-85 years with active COVID-19. The DNA is as follows: TGTGCCAGTAGTAATAGCGGGGGGGCGCTGGAATCCAATGAGCAGTTCTTC. This gives the protein CASSNSGGALESNEQFF.